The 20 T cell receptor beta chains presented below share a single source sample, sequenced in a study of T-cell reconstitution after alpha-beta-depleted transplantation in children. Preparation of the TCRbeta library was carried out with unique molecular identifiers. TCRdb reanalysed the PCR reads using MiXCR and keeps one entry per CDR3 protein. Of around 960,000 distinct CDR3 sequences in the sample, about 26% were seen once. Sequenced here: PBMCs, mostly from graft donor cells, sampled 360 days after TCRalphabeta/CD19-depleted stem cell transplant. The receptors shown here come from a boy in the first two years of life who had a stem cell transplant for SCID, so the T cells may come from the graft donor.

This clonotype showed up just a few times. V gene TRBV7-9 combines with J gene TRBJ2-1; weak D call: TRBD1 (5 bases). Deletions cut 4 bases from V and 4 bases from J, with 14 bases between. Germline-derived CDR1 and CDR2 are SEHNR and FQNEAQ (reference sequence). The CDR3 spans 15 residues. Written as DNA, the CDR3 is TGTGCCAGCAGCTACAACCTTAGACAGTACAATGAGCAGTTCTTC. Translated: CASSYNLRQYNEQFF.

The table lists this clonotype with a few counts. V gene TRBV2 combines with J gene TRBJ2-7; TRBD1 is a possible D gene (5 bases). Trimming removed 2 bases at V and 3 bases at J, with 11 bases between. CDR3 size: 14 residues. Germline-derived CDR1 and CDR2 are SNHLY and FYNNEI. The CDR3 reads CASSESQGFYEQYF. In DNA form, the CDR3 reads TGTGCCAGCAGTGAAAGCCAGGGCTTCTACGAGCAGTACTTC.

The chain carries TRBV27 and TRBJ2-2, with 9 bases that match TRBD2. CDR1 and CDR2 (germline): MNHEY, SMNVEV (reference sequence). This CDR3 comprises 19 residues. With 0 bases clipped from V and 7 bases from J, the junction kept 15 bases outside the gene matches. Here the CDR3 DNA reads TGTGCCAGCAGTTTATCCGGCCCATTAGCGGGGGTCCCTAGCGGGGAGCTGTTTTTT. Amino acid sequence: CASSLSGPLAGVPSGELFF.

The CDR3 DNA sequence: TGCGCCAGCACCAAGACGAGGGAGGGGAGAGACAATGAGCAGTTCTTC. Protein product: CASTKTREGRDNEQFF. V and J are TRBV4-3 and TRBJ2-1; 7 bases fit TRBD2. Looked up from germline, CDR1 is LGHNA and CDR2 is YSLEER. The CDR3 length is 16 residues. Unmatched junction bases numbered 14, after V lost 7 bases and J lost 5 bases.

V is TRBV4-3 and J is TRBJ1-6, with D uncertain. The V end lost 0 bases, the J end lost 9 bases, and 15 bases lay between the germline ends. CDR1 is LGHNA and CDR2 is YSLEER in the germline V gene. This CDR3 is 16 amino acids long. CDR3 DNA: TGCGCCAGCAGCCAAGATGGGCCAGGAGAAAGTTCACCCCTCCACTTT. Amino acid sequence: CASSQDGPGESSPLHF.

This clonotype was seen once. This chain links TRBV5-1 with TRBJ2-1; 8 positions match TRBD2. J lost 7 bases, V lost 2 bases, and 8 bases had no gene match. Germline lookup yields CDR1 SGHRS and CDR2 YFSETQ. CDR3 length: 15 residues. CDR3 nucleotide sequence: TGCGCCAGCAGCTTAACGGGGGGGGCCCCTAATGAGCAGTTCTTC. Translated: CASSLTGGAPNEQFF.

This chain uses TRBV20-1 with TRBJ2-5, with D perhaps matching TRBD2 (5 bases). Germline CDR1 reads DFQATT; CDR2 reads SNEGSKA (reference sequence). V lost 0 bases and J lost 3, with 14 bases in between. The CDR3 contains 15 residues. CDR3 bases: TGCAGTGCTAGAGATAGCGTCTACCCCGAAGAGACCCAGTACTTC. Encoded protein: CSARDSVYPEETQYF.

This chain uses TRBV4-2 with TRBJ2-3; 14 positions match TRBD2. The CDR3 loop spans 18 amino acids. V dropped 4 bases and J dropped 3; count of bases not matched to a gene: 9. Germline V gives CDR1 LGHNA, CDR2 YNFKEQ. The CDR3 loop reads CASSPRLGLAGGTDTQYF. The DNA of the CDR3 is TGTGCCAGCAGCCCCCGGCTTGGACTAGCGGGGGGAACAGATACGCAGTATTTT.

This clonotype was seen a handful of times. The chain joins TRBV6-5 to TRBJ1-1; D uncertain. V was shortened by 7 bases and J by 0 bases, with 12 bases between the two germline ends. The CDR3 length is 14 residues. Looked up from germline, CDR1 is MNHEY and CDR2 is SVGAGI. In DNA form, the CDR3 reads TGTGCCAGCATGTCGACACCAATGAACACTGAAGCTTTCTTT. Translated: CASMSTPMNTEAFF.

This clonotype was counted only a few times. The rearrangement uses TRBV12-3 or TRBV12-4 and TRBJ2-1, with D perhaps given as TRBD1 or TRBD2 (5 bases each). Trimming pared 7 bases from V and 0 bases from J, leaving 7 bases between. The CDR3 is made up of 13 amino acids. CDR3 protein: CASIGTSYNEQFF. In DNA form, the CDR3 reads TGTGCCAGCATAGGGACCTCCTACAATGAGCAGTTCTTC.

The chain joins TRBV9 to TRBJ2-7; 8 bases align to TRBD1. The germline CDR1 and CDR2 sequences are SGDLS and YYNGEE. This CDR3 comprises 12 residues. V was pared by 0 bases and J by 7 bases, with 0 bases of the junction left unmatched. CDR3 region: CASSVGDREQYF. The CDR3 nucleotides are TGTGCCAGCAGCGTAGGGGACAGGGAGCAGTACTTC.

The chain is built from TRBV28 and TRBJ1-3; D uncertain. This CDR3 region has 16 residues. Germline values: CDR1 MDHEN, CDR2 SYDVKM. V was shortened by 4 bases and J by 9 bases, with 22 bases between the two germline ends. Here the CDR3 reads CASSSGSVDTVGTIYF. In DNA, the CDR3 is TGTGCCAGCAGTTCGGGATCCGTAGACACGGTGGGCACCATATATTTT.

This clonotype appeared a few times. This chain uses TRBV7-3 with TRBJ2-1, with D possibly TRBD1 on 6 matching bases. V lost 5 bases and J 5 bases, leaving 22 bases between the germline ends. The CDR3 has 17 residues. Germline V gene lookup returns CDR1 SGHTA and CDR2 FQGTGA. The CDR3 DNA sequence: TGTGCCAGCAGCGCCCGGGGCTTGGACAGTCGCCACAATGAGCAGTTCTTC. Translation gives CASSARGLDSRHNEQFF. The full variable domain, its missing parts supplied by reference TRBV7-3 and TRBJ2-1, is GAGVSQTPSNKVTEKGKYVELRCDPISGHTALYWYRQSLGQGPEFLIYFQGTGAADDSGLPNDRFFAVRPEGSVSTLKIQRTERGDSAVYLCASSARGLDSRHNEQFFGPGTRLTVL.

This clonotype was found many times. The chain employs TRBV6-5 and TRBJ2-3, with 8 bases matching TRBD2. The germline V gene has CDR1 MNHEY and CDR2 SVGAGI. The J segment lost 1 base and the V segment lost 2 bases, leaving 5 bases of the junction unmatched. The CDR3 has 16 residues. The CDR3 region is CASSYPGTRRTDTQYF. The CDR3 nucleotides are TGTGCCAGCAGTTACCCCGGGACTAGACGCACAGATACGCAGTATTTT.

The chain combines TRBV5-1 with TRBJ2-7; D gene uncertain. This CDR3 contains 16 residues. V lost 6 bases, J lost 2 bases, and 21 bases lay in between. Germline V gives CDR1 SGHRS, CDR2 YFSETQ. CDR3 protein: CASNGEVGHRPYEQYF. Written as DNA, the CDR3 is TGCGCCAGCAATGGGGAAGTTGGGCACAGACCCTACGAGCAGTACTTC. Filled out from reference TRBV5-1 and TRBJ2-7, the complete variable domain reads KAGVTQTPRYLIKTRGQQVTLSCSPISGHRSVSWYQQTPGQGLQFLFEYFSETQRNKGNFPGRFSGRQFSNSRSEMNVSTLELGDSALYLCASNGEVGHRPYEQYFGPGTRLTVT.

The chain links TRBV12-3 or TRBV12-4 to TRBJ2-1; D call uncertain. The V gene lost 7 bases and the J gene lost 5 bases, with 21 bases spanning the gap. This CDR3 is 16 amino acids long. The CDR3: CASTPWGTLSNNEQFF. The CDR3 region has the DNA TGTGCCAGCACCCCTTGGGGAACCCTCTCAAACAATGAGCAGTTCTTC.

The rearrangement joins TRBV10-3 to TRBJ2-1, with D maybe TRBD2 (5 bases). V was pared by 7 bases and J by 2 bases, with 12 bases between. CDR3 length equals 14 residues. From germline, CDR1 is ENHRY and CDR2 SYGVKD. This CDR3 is CAITRFGAYNEQFF. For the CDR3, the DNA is TGTGCCATCACTCGCTTCGGGGCCTACAATGAGCAGTTCTTC.

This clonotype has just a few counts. This chain's CDR3 is CASSQGQSNTGELFF. Written as DNA, the CDR3 is TGCGCCAGCAGCCAAGGTCAGAGCAACACCGGGGAGCTGTTTTTT. The rearrangement links TRBV4-1 to TRBJ2-2, with unresolved D. CDR3 length: 15 amino acids. V lost 1 base and J lost 2, with 8 bases in between. Germline CDR1 and CDR2: MGHRA and YSYEKL.

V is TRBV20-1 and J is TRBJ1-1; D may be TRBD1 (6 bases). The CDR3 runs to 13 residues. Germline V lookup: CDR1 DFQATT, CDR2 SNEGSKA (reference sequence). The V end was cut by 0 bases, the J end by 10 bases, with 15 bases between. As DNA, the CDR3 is TGCAGTGCTAGAGAGCACAGGACAGAAGGAGCTTTCTTT. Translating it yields CSAREHRTEGAFF.

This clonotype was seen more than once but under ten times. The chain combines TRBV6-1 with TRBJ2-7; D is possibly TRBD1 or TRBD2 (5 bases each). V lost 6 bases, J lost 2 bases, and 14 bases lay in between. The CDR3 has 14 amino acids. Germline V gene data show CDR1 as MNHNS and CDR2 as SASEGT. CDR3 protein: CASSPDSGPYEQYF. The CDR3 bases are TGTGCCAGCAGCCCCGACTCGGGACCCTACGAGCAGTACTTC.